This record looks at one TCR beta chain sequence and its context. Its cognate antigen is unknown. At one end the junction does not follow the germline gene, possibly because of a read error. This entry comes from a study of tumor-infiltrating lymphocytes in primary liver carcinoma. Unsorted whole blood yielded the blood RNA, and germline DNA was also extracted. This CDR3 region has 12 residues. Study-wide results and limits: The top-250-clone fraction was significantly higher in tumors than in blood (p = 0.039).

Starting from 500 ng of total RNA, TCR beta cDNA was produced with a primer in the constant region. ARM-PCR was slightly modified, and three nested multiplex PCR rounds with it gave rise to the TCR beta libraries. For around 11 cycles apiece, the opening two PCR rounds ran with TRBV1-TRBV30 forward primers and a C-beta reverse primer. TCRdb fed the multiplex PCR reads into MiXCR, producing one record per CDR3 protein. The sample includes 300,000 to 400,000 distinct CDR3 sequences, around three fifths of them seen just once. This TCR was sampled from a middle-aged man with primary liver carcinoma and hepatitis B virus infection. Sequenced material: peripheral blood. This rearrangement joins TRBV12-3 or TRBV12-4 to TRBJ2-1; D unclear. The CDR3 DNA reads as TGTGTCAGCAGGCGAGTTGACGATGAGCAGTTCTTC. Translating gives CVSRRVDDEQFF.